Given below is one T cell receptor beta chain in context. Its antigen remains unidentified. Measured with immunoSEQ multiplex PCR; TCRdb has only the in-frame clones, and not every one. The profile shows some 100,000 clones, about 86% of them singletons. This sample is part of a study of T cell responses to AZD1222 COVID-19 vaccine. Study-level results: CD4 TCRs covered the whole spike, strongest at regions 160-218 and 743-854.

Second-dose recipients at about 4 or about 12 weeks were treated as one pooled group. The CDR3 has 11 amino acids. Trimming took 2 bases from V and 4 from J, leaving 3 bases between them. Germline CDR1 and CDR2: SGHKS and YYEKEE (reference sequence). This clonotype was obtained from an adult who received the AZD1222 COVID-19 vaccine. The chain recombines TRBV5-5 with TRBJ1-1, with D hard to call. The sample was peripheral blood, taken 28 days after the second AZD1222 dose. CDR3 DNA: TGTGCCAGCAGCTTTAGCACTGAAGCTTTCTTT. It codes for CASSFSTEAFF.